This T cell receptor (beta chain) was sequenced during a study of beta chain features in type 1 diabetes. The wider study: Examination of sorted cells across all samples involved 98,000,000 or so cells. Overall study findings and caveats: Within patients, naive, central memory and Treg TCRB repertoires seemed more similar than within healthy donors.

This clone was seen more than once but under ten times. Its antigen is not identified. Every bit of the isolated RNA underwent reverse transcription, so sequencing read expressed TCRB transcripts. Assay used: immunoSEQ multiplex PCR; TCRdb lists only in-frame clones, some missing. The sample lists roughly 350,000 clones; approximately 11% were seen once. Specimen: naive CD4+ T cells from blood. The TCR was taken from a woman in her twenties or thirties in good health.

The CDR3 spells CATARGQGAHYGYTF. CDR3 coding DNA: TGTGCCACCGCGAGGGGACAGGGGGCCCACTATGGCTACACCTTC. The V gene is TRBV15, the J gene TRBJ1-2; TRBD1 matches at 12 bases. The V segment lost 8 bases and the J segment 3 bases; nucleotides outside the gene matches: 7. The CDR3 length is 15 residues. CDR1 LNHNV and CDR2 YYDKDF come from the germline V gene (reference sequence).